This T cell receptor beta chain originates from a study of human T cells and chemical hapten exposure. The overall study: Alopecia areata, totalis or universalis affected patients, mainly female. How much TCR each sample yielded varied, mostly because pooled library volumes differed slightly.

Unique molecular identifiers were attached to individual cDNA molecules within the library. TCRdb reprocessed the RACE reads with MiXCR, giving one entry per CDR3 protein. This table has fewer than 100,000 distinct CDR3 sequences, around 12% appearing once. The study, taken as a whole, reports: The number of TCRs above 1 in 1000 frequency did not change after DPC sensitization.

Only a few counts were recorded for this clonotype. Its antigen is undetermined. Time point meaning: patch test 1, 2 weeks after DPC sensitization. Treatment here: therapeutic diphenylcyclopropenone sensitization with weekly scalp DPC. The CDR3 covers 15 residues. V was pared by 0 bases and J by 6 bases, with 11 bases between. Germline loops: CDR1 KGHSH, CDR2 LQKENI. V is TRBV18 and J is TRBJ1-4; no clear D gene. The TCR sequence derives from a woman in her thirties or forties with alopecia areata. Some clones in this sample may be carry-over from other donors' samples. The sequenced sample was whole blood, obtained in connection with sensitization to the hapten diphenylcyclopropenone (DPC). Here the CDR3 reads CASSPPGRAHEKLFF. The CDR3 DNA follows: TGTGCCAGCTCACCACCAGGGAGAGCGCATGAAAAACTGTTTTTT.